The 30 T cell receptor beta chains below come from one sample, sequenced in a study of CD8 T cells in Susac syndrome. cDNA came from around 0.5 to 1 ug RNA primed by random hexamers. TCRdb re-called the immunoSEQ multiplex PCR reads with MiXCR, one entry per CDR3 protein. The sample has 180,000 or so distinct CDR3 sequences; just under 95% are singletons. Sequenced material: CD4+ T cells from PBMCs. All receptors come from a human donor in good health.

This chain uses TRBV4-1 with TRBJ1-1; D unclear. Germline values: CDR1 MGHRA, CDR2 YSYEKL. V was shortened by 1 base and J by 2 bases, with 8 bases between the two germline ends. CDR3 size: 14 residues. The CDR3 sequence: CASSQGQLNTEAFF. CDR3 DNA: TGCGCCAGCAGCCAAGGGCAGCTTAACACTGAAGCTTTCTTT.

The J gene is TRBJ2-3, the V gene TRBV15; 8 bases are shared with TRBD2. CDR1 and CDR2 from the germline V gene are LNHNV and YYDKDF (reference sequence). With 0 bases clipped from V and 4 bases from J, the junction kept 6 bases outside the gene matches. The CDR3 is 16 residues long. In nucleotides, the CDR3 is TGTGCCACCAGCAGAGATCTGGAACTAGCGGCAGATACGCAGTATTTT. Its translation is CATSRDLELAADTQYF. Full variable domain (missing parts from reference TRBV15 and TRBJ2-3): DAMVIQNPRYQVTQFGKPVTLSCSQTLNHNVMYWYQQKSSQAPKLLFHYYDKDFNNEADTPDNFQSRRPNTSFCFLDIRSPGLGDTAMYLCATSRDLELAADTQYFGPGTRLTVL.

The CDR3 region is CASSERAEGLQETQYF. CDR3 sequence (DNA): TGTGCCAGCAGCGAAAGAGCGGAGGGGCTCCAAGAGACCCAGTACTTC. The chain couples TRBV9 to TRBJ2-5; tentative D call: TRBD2 (6 bases). Germline-derived CDR1 and CDR2 are SGDLS and YYNGEE. The V and J ends lost 3 bases and 1 base respectively, with 16 bases between them. CDR3 length: 16 residues.

The V and J genes are TRBV28 and TRBJ1-2, with D possibly being TRBD1 (5 bases). Trimming stripped 6 bases from V and 5 bases from J, with 13 bases between. The CDR3 runs to 13 residues. Germline CDR1 and CDR2: MDHEN and SYDVKM. As DNA, the CDR3 is TGTGCCAGCAGACCCGGGACGGATTATGGCTACACCTTC. Its translation is CASRPGTDYGYTF.

The chain recombines TRBV15 with TRBJ2-3; a possible D gene is TRBD1 (7 bases). The V gene lost 4 bases and the J gene lost 6 bases, with 23 bases spanning the gap. CDR1 is LNHNV and CDR2 is YYDKDF in the germline V gene (reference sequence). The CDR3 has 17 residues. The CDR3 loop is CATSTRAGQPMGDTQYF. Written as DNA, the CDR3 is TGTGCCACCAGCACACGCGCGGGACAGCCCATGGGGGATACGCAGTATTTT.

The chain employs TRBV18 and TRBJ2-5, with unresolved D. V was trimmed by 6 bases and J by 2 bases, leaving 10 bases between them. Germline V gene lookup returns CDR1 KGHSH and CDR2 LQKENI. CDR3 length: 13 residues. The CDR3 protein is CASSPLHQETQYF. CDR3 bases: TGTGCCAGCTCCCCTTTGCATCAAGAGACCCAGTACTTC.

The chain couples TRBV30 to TRBJ2-7; D gene unclear. Germline lookup yields CDR1 GTSNPN and CDR2 SVGIG (reference sequence). The CDR3 covers 13 residues. V was pared by 0 bases and J by 0 bases, with 6 bases between. CDR3 nucleotide sequence: TGTGCCTGGAGTGTGTTGGACTCCTACGAGCAGTACTTC. Translating gives CAWSVLDSYEQYF.

The rearrangement uses TRBV4-3 and TRBJ1-2, with 7 bases that match TRBD1. The V gene's germline CDR1 is LGHNA and CDR2 YSLEER. This CDR3 has 13 amino acids. J lost 3 bases, V lost 3 bases, and 1 base had no gene match. For the CDR3, the DNA is TGCGCCAGCAGCCAGGGACAGTACTATGGCTACACCTTC. Encoded protein: CASSQGQYYGYTF.

The chain joins TRBV5-1 to TRBJ2-1, with 9 positions matching TRBD1. The CDR3 covers 15 residues. V lost 0 bases and J lost 3; bases outside the gene matches: 1. Germline V gives CDR1 SGHRS, CDR2 YFSETQ. The CDR3 here is CASSLGDRDYNEQFF. CDR3 nucleotide sequence: TGCGCCAGCAGCTTGGGGGACAGGGACTACAATGAGCAGTTCTTC.

V is TRBV5-1 and J is TRBJ2-3; TRBD2 aligns across 11 bases. J was trimmed by 0 bases and V by 4 bases; bases with no gene match: 4. Germline CDR1 reads SGHRS; CDR2 reads YFSETQ. The CDR3 contains 16 residues. This chain's CDR3 is CASSTGLAASTDTQYF. As DNA, the CDR3 is TGCGCCAGCAGCACGGGACTAGCGGCGAGCACAGATACGCAGTATTTT.

The chain links TRBV7-2 to TRBJ1-5; TRBD1 is a possible D gene (5 bases). Germline CDR1 is SGHTA and CDR2 is FQGNSA. CDR3 length equals 13 residues. V shed 6 bases and J shed 6 bases, with 12 bases lying between them. CDR3 region: CASSLSQGQPQHF. The DNA of the CDR3 is TGTGCCAGCAGTTTATCCCAGGGTCAGCCCCAGCATTTT. Looking up the rest from reference TRBV7-2 and TRBJ1-5 gives the full variable domain: GAGVSQSPSNKVTEKGKDVELRCDPISGHTALYWYRQSLGQGLEFLIYFQGNSAPDKSGLPSDRFSAERTGGSVSTLTIQRTQQEDSAVYLCASSLSQGQPQHFGDGTRLSIL.

The chain is built from TRBV3-1 and TRBJ2-5; D possibly corresponds to TRBD1 (5 bases). The V gene's germline CDR1 is LGHDT and CDR2 YNNKEL (reference sequence). V lost 3 bases and J lost 5, with 16 bases in between. The CDR3 spans 15 residues. CDR3 residues: CASSHRVEKQETQYF. The CDR3 DNA sequence: TGTGCCAGCAGCCACAGGGTAGAGAAGCAGGAGACCCAGTACTTC.

The table lists this clonotype with a count of one. This chain joins TRBV12-3 or TRBV12-4 and TRBJ2-7; TRBD2 might be the D (6 bases). V was pared by 3 bases and J by 2 bases, with 8 bases between. The CDR3 runs to 13 residues. The CDR3 nucleotides read TGTGCCAGCAGTTTCTCGGGGGCCTACGAGCAGTACTTC. Translating gives CASSFSGAYEQYF.

The J gene is TRBJ2-6, the V gene TRBV7-3; 7 nucleotides align to TRBD1. Germline V gives CDR1 SGHTA, CDR2 FQGTGA. The CDR3 has 15 amino acids. Trimming removed 4 bases from V and 4 bases from J; junction bases left unmatched: 4. The CDR3 here is CASSSRGRGANVLTF. CDR3 in DNA: TGTGCCAGCAGCTCAAGGGGGCGAGGGGCCAACGTCCTGACTTTC.

This chain connects TRBV5-1 to TRBJ2-3; D is unresolved. Between the trimmed V and J ends, which lost 1 base and 5 bases, there was a span of 5 bases. Germline lookup yields CDR1 SGHRS and CDR2 YFSETQ. CDR3 length: 12 residues. The CDR3 bases are TGCGCCAGCAGCTTGCAAAGAGATACGCAGTATTTT. As protein: CASSLQRDTQYF.

V usage is TRBV15 and J usage is TRBJ1-1; the D is unclear. Germline V gene data show CDR1 as LNHNV and CDR2 as YYDKDF (reference sequence). The CDR3 has 12 amino acids. The germline V and J ends were trimmed by 0 bases and 8 bases, with 7 bases remaining between them. This chain's CDR3 is CATSRDKGEAFF. The CDR3 region has the DNA TGTGCCACCAGCAGAGATAAAGGGGAAGCTTTCTTT.

The rearrangement uses TRBV4-1 and TRBJ1-6; D perhaps matches TRBD1 (5 bases). Trimming removed 1 base at V and 10 bases at J, with 14 bases between. The CDR3 covers 15 residues. In germline, CDR1 is MGHRA, CDR2 YSYEKL. Here the CDR3 reads CASSQVVDTSSPLHF. The CDR3 DNA reads TGCGCCAGCAGCCAAGTCGTGGACACAAGCTCACCCCTCCACTTT.

The CDR3 here is CSATLAGGPYNEQFF. The CDR3 DNA reads TGCAGTGCCACACTAGCGGGGGGGCCCTACAATGAGCAGTTCTTC. This rearrangement joins TRBV20-1 to TRBJ2-1; TRBD2 agrees at 13 bases. CDR1 DFQATT and CDR2 SNEGSKA come from the germline V gene (reference sequence). This CDR3 has 15 residues. V was clipped by 6 bases and J by 2 bases; unmatched bases: 4.

This chain joins TRBV5-1 and TRBJ2-5; 7 positions match TRBD2. This CDR3 comprises 14 residues. From germline, CDR1 is SGHRS and CDR2 YFSETQ. V dropped 4 bases and J dropped 0; count of bases not matched to a gene: 3. For the CDR3, the DNA is TGCGCCAGCAGCGCGGCGGGGGACCAAGAGACCCAGTACTTC. Residues: CASSAAGDQETQYF.

V and J are TRBV5-1 and TRBJ2-2; perhaps TRBD1 as D (5 bases). Trimming cost V 0 bases and J 7 bases, with 13 bases left between them. The CDR3 is 15 residues long. Per germline, CDR1 SGHRS and CDR2 YFSETQ. CDR3 bases: TGCGCCAGCAGCTTGGAACAGGTTGAGGTCGGGGAGCTGTTTTTT. This encodes CASSLEQVEVGELFF.

The rearrangement links TRBV30 to TRBJ1-2; D unresolved. V was cut by 2 bases and J by 5 bases, with 12 bases left in between. The CDR3 has 13 residues. Germline V gives CDR1 GTSNPN, CDR2 SVGIG (reference sequence). CDR3 in amino acids: CAWSTGGTYGYTF. CDR3 in DNA: TGTGCCTGGAGTACTGGCGGTACTTATGGCTACACCTTC.

This rearrangement joins TRBV2 to TRBJ2-3; 8 bases align to TRBD2. J was trimmed by 6 bases and V by 6 bases; bases with no gene match: 8. Germline V gives CDR1 SNHLY, CDR2 FYNNEI. The CDR3 is 14 amino acids. CDR3 DNA sequence: TGTGCCAGCAGCTTCGGGGGGGGGCGCGATACGCAGTATTTT. It codes for CASSFGGGRDTQYF. The full variable domain, completed using reference TRBV2 and TRBJ2-3, is EPEVTQTPSHQVTQMGQEVILRCVPISNHLYFYWYRQILGQKVEFLVSFYNNEISEKSEIFDDQFSVERPDGSNFTLKIRSTKLEDSAMYFCASSFGGGRDTQYFGPGTRLTVL.

This chain uses TRBV29-1 with TRBJ2-6, with D tentatively TRBD1 (5 bases). Germline V gene data show CDR1 as SQVTM and CDR2 as ANQGSEA. The CDR3 is 14 amino acids. The ends were cut back, 4 bases at V and 3 bases at J, with 10 bases in the middle. The CDR3 nucleotides read TGCAGCGTTGGGAAGGGGCATGGGGCCAACGTCCTGACTTTC. Protein: CSVGKGHGANVLTF.

This chain uses TRBV4-2 with TRBJ1-3, with D uncertain. Deletions cut 0 bases from V and 4 bases from J, with 10 bases between. This CDR3 has 15 residues. Germline V gene data show CDR1 as LGHNA and CDR2 as YNFKEQ. CDR3 bases: TGTGCCAGCAGCCAAGATGTAACGGAGGGAAACACCATATATTTT. Its protein product is CASSQDVTEGNTIYF.

The chain joins TRBV2 to TRBJ2-7; unclear D gene. CDR1 is SNHLY, CDR2 FYNNEI, per germline. Trimming pared 6 bases from V and 2 bases from J, leaving 11 bases between. The CDR3 runs 13 residues. The chain's CDR3 is CASRAGPTYEQYF. The CDR3 DNA sequence: TGTGCCAGCAGAGCCGGGCCGACCTACGAGCAGTACTTC. The entire variable domain, with the rest obtained from reference TRBV2 and TRBJ2-7, is as follows: EPEVTQTPSHQVTQMGQEVILRCVPISNHLYFYWYRQILGQKVEFLVSFYNNEISEKSEIFDDQFSVERPDGSNFTLKIRSTKLEDSAMYFCASRAGPTYEQYFGPGTRLTVT.

The J gene is TRBJ1-6, the V gene TRBV4-2; unclear D gene. CDR3 length: 14 residues. CDR1 is LGHNA, CDR2 YNFKEQ, per germline. Trimming removed 0 bases at V and 10 bases at J, with 10 bases between. The CDR3 nucleotides are TGTGCCAGCAGCCAAGAGGGTCCGGGGTCACCCCTCCACTTT. Protein: CASSQEGPGSPLHF.

This chain uses TRBV20-1 with TRBJ2-3; the D gene could be TRBD1 or TRBD2 (5 bases each). This CDR3 has 14 amino acids. V was trimmed by 2 bases and J by 2 bases, leaving 11 bases between them. The germline CDR1 and CDR2 sequences are DFQATT and SNEGSKA (reference sequence). The CDR3 coding sequence is TGCAGTGCTAGATCCTGGGACGCCACAGATACGCAGTATTTT. Amino acid sequence: CSARSWDATDTQYF.

This chain connects TRBV20-1 to TRBJ2-1; D gene unclear. The ends were cut back, 5 bases at V and 5 bases at J, with 7 bases in the middle. Germline V CDR1 and CDR2: DFQATT, SNEGSKA (reference sequence). CDR3 length: 11 residues. The CDR3 loop is CSAARDNEQFF. For the CDR3, the DNA is TGCAGTGCTGCCCGGGACAATGAGCAGTTCTTC.

The chain employs TRBV20-1 and TRBJ2-7; TRBD2 matches 11 bases. The V and J ends lost 0 bases and 5 bases, in that order; junction bases with no gene match: 6. The germline CDR1 and CDR2 sequences are DFQATT and SNEGSKA (reference sequence). CDR3 length: 15 amino acids. CDR3 DNA sequence: TGCAGTGCTAGAGAACTAGCGGGGGTAGGCGACGAGCAGTACTTC. It encodes CSARELAGVGDEQYF.

The chain combines TRBV3-1 with TRBJ2-1; 7 bases are a match to TRBD1. This CDR3 spans 15 amino acids. V shed 3 bases, J shed 5 bases, and the junction held 7 bases outside the gene matches. Germline loops: CDR1 LGHDT, CDR2 YNNKEL (reference sequence). The DNA for the CDR3 is TGTGCCAGCAGCCATAATTGGGACAGCCACAATGAGCAGTTCTTC. Its translation: CASSHNWDSHNEQFF.